The source of this T cell receptor (beta chain) is a study of memory CD4+ T cells and cytomegalovirus serostatus. Study as a whole: Healthy Belgian adult donors included several CMV-positive and some 25 CMV-negative people.

Per germline, CDR1 SEHNR and CDR2 FQNEAQ (reference sequence). With 2 bases removed from V and 5 bases from J, the gap between germline ends came to 9 bases. The CDR3 is 13 amino acids. This clone was found once. Its antigen remains unknown. Original processing notes: Out-of-frame sequences were removed, leaving 2,000,000 or so distinct TCRbeta sequences. Using immunoSEQ multiplex PCR, the repertoire was profiled, and TCRdb retains in-frame clones only, with some absent. The D gene and trimming were derived from the DNA, and the V and J assignments and clone size from that table. The sample carries tens of thousands of clones, just under 80% recorded once. Single viable CD3+CD4+CD8-CD45RO+ cells were sorted as the memory CD4+ T cells. Total CD4+ T cells were enriched by CD4 positive selection. Study-level results: CD4+ memory repertoires contained about 40% of the roughly 160 reported CMV TCRbeta sequences.

The rearrangement uses TRBV7-9 and TRBJ2-5; D may be TRBD1 (5 bases). Sequences were obtained from memory CD4+ T cells from blood. This receptor was taken from an adult in good health and CMV-seronegative. CDR3 DNA sequence: TGTGCCAGCAGCTTATCAGGGATGGAGACCCAGTACTTC. Translating it yields CASSLSGMETQYF.